The T cell receptor beta chain described here comes from a study of shared clonotypes between healthy human individuals. The naive CD8 fraction comprised CD45RO-negative cells positively selected for CCR7 and excluded terminally differentiated effector memory CD45RA+ cells. It was roughly 210 ng DNA, about 30,000 T cell genomes, that sorted-subset replicate PCRs used. The repertoire was sequenced with immunoSEQ multiplex PCR; TCRdb's copy has only in-frame clones and lacks some. The table lists over 2,000,000 clones, around 95% of them singletons. Germline V gene lookup returns CDR1 MDHEN and CDR2 SYDVKM. The CDR3 is 21 amino acids. The V and J ends lost 2 bases and 0 bases, in that order; junction bases with no gene match: 22.

The chain carries TRBV28 and TRBJ2-7, with 7 bases that match TRBD2. The source is a man aged 18 to 29 in good health. Some clones in this sample may be carry-over from other donors' samples. The material sequenced was naive CD8+ T cells from PBMCs. The CDR3 sequence is CASSLPPYREEARTHSYEQYF. CDR3 DNA: TGTGCCAGCAGTTTACCCCCTTACCGGGAGGAAGCGAGGACCCACTCCTACGAGCAGTACTTC.